This is a list of T cell receptor beta chains from one sample in a study of control samples from healthy donors and cancer patients. TCRdb's table, derived via immunoSEQ multiplex PCR, lists solely in-frame clones and lacks some. The sample records under 450,000 clones, around nine tenths being singletons. The sample consisted of PBMCs. Source of these receptors: a man aged 35 to 55 with head and neck cancer. Each CDR3 is given with its conserved first and last residue. D genes are given only for firm matches. Part of the rows lack a size; the others show once, few, many or a class for expanded clones.

clone_size | j_call | v_call | d_call | cdr3_nt | cdr3_aa
NA | TRBJ2-7 | TRBV28 | TRBD1 | TGTGCCAGCAGTCAACCGGGACAGCCCTACGAGCAGTACTTC | CASSQPGQPYEQYF
NA | TRBJ1-4 | TRBV6-5 | NA | TGTGCCAGCGGACTAGGAGGGGTCAGGGAAAAACTGTTTTTT | CASGLGGVREKLFF
few | TRBJ1-5 | TRBV6-2/TRBV6-3 | TRBD1 | TGTGCCAGCAGCCCCAGGGGGGATTATAGCAATCAGCCCCAGCATTTT | CASSPRGDYSNQPQHF
NA | TRBJ2-1 | TRBV29-1 | NA | TGCAGCGTTAGCGGGCTTACCTACAATGAGCAGTTCTTC | CSVSGLTYNEQFF
NA | TRBJ2-7 | TRBV27 | NA | TGTGCCAGCAGTCGATTTCAGGGGGGCCCAAACGAGCAGTACTTC | CASSRFQGGPNEQYF
NA | TRBJ2-2 | TRBV15 | NA | TGTGCCACCAGCTCTGTTTCGGGGACCGGGGAGCTGTTTTTT | CATSSVSGTGELFF
NA | TRBJ1-1 | TRBV7-8 | NA | TGTGCCAGCAGCTTAAGGCAGGGAAACACTGAAGCTTTCTTT | CASSLRQGNTEAFF
NA | TRBJ2-1 | TRBV5-1 | TRBD2 | TGCGCCAGCAGCCATTCTTGGCCTAGCGGGGGAAGCAATGAGCAGTTCTTC | CASSHSWPSGGSNEQFF
NA | TRBJ1-5 | TRBV11-2 | NA | TGTGCCAGCAGCTCTACGGGGGCCCAGCCCCAGCATTTT | CASSSTGAQPQHF
once | TRBJ1-1 | TRBV6-6 | NA | TGTGCCAGCAGTCCCCGACTTGGAGCCTGGCAGACGAACACTGAAGCTTTCTTT | CASSPRLGAWQTNTEAFF
once | TRBJ2-2 | TRBV3-1/TRBV3-2 | NA | TGTGCCAGCAGCCAAGATAAAGGAAACAAGAACACCGGGGAGCTGTTTTTT | CASSQDKGNKNTGELFF
NA | TRBJ1-5 | TRBV6-5 | NA | TGTGCCAGCAGTTACGAGGGAAAGCAGCCCCAGCATTTT | CASSYEGKQPQHF
NA | TRBJ1-1 | TRBV7-9 | NA | TGTGCCAGCAATTTAATGGGAGTTGGCACTGAAGCTTTCTTT | CASNLMGVGTEAFF
NA | TRBJ1-2 | TRBV7-3 | NA | TGTGCCAGCAGCTTAAACAGCGGAGGTGGCTACACCTTC | CASSLNSGGGYTF
NA | TRBJ1-4 | TRBV7-8 | NA | TGTGCCAGCAGCTTAGTCCCCAATGAAAAACTGTTTTTT | CASSLVPNEKLFF
NA | TRBJ2-1 | TRBV27 | NA | TGTGCCAGCAGTTTCCCCGGCAATGAGCAGTTCTTC | CASSFPGNEQFF
NA | TRBJ1-6 | TRBV7-3 | NA | TGTGCCAGCAGCTTGGGGGTAGGCAATTCACCCCTCCACTTT | CASSLGVGNSPLHF
once | TRBJ1-3 | TRBV4-2 | NA | TGTGCCAGCAGCCAAGACGGGGGGCCTGGAAACACCATATATTTT | CASSQDGGPGNTIYF
NA | TRBJ1-2 | TRBV6-2/TRBV6-3 | TRBD1 | TGTGCCAGCAGTTACAGTCCCGGGACAGGACTCGGTTATGGCTACACCTTC | CASSYSPGTGLGYGYTF
NA | TRBJ1-6 | TRBV11-2 | NA | TGTGCCAGCAGCCTGGCCCTTGATGCTTCACCCCTCCACTTT | CASSLALDASPLHF
few | TRBJ2-1 | TRBV3-1/TRBV3-2 | NA | TGTGCCAGCAGCCTTCTAGACGATGAGCAGTTCTTC | CASSLLDDEQFF
NA | TRBJ2-5 | TRBV5-1 | NA | TGCGCCAGCAGCTTGGCCACGGGGATTTACGTCCAAGAGACCCAGTACTTC | CASSLATGIYVQETQYF
NA | TRBJ1-2 | TRBV7-3 | TRBD1 | TGTGCCAGCAGCTTCACGGGGACAGGGAACTATGGCTACACCTTC | CASSFTGTGNYGYTF
NA | TRBJ2-3 | TRBV5-1 | TRBD2 | TGCGCCAGCAGCAGTACTAGCGGGGGGGCTTATAGCACAGATACGCAGTATTTT | CASSSTSGGAYSTDTQYF
NA | TRBJ1-5 | TRBV28 | TRBD1 | TGTGCCAGCAGCTCTCGCGACAGGGGTAGCAATCAGCCCCAGCATTTT | CASSSRDRGSNQPQHF
NA | TRBJ1-6 | TRBV7-9 | NA | TGTGCCAGCAGCTTAAACGAGTCACCCCTCCACTTT | CASSLNESPLHF
NA | TRBJ2-1 | TRBV2 | TRBD2 | TGTGCCAGCAGTGAAGTTAGCGGGGAGTACAATGAGCAGTTCTTC | CASSEVSGEYNEQFF
NA | TRBJ1-4 | TRBV5-8 | TRBD1 | TGTGCCAGCAGCTTGAGGGAGGGGGCCGCTAATGAAAAACTGTTTTTT | CASSLREGAANEKLFF
few | TRBJ2-5 | TRBV28 | TRBD2 | TGTGCCAGCACCCCCGGACTAGAAGAAGAGACCCAGTACTTC | CASTPGLEEETQYF
NA | TRBJ2-3 | TRBV5-4 | TRBD1 | TGTGCCAGCAGCTGGACACAGGGGGAGTTGGATACGCAGTATTTT | CASSWTQGELDTQYF
NA | TRBJ2-7 | TRBV27 | TRBD1 | TGTGCCAGCAGTACTCGACAGGGTGGCTACGAGCAGTACTTC | CASSTRQGGYEQYF
NA | TRBJ2-7 | TRBV6-1 | TRBD1 | TGTGCCAGCAGTGCCCATCTTACCGGGACAGGGACCTACGAGCAGTACTTC | CASSAHLTGTGTYEQYF
NA | TRBJ2-1 | TRBV19 | TRBD2 | TGTGCCAGTAGTATGCGACTAGCGGGCTACAATGAGCAGTTCTTC | CASSMRLAGYNEQFF
NA | TRBJ2-7 | TRBV10-3 | NA | TGTGCCACCGCAGTGCACTTCTCAACCTACGAGCAGTACTTC | CATAVHFSTYEQYF
NA | TRBJ2-7 | TRBV5-1 | TRBD1 | TGCGCCAGCAGCTTTACAAACGACAGGGGGCTGTACGAGCAGTACTTC | CASSFTNDRGLYEQYF
NA | TRBJ1-4 | TRBV27 | NA | TGTGCCAGCAGTTTACGGGGCACGACAGTCGAAAAACTGTTTTTT | CASSLRGTTVEKLFF
NA | TRBJ2-5 | TRBV5-1 | TRBD2 | TGCGCCAGCAGCTTGGTAAACAGGACTAGCGGGAGTAAGACCCAGTACTTC | CASSLVNRTSGSKTQYF
NA | TRBJ2-5 | TRBV28 | NA | TGTGCCAGCAGTGTGAGAGAGACCCAGTACTTC | CASSVRETQYF
NA | TRBJ1-1 | TRBV25-1 | NA | TGTGCCAGCAGTGAGGGGTCCTTGGCTGAAGCTTTCTTT | CASSEGSLAEAFF